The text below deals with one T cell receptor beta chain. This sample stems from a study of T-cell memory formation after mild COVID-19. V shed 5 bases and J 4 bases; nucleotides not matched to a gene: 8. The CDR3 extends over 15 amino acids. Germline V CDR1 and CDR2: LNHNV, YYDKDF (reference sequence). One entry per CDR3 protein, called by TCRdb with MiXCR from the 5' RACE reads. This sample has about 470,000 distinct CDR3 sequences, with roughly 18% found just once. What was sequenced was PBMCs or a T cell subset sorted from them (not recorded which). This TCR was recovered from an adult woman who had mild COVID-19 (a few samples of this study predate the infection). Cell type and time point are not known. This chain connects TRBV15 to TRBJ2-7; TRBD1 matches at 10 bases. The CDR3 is CATSYIVGQGYEQYF. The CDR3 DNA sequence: TGTGCCACCAGCTATATTGTGGGACAGGGGTACGAGCAGTACTTC.